This T cell receptor beta chain is drawn from a study of blood T cell repertoires in COVID-19. Study overall: Spain, Italy and the United States supplied samples that represented acute and convalescent COVID-19.

J gave up 1 base and V 3 bases, and 6 bases lay outside the gene matches. Germline CDR1 reads KGHDR; CDR2 reads SFDVKD. The CDR3 totals 16 residues. How the authors handled the data: The authors estimated nucleated cell counts from reference gene primer amplification. Here immunoSEQ multiplex PCR was the method, and the copy in TCRdb shows in-frame clones only, minus some. V, J and clone size are taken as reported in that table, and D and trimming were inferred from the DNA itself. This table has fewer than 350,000 clones, roughly 88% appearing once. Seattle's enrolled individuals joined amid active infection and were then monitored longitudinally.

The receptor was isolated from a woman younger than 45 with COVID-19, enrolled during active disease. The chain uses TRBV24-1 and TRBJ2-5; 8 bases map to TRBD2. The sequenced sample was peripheral blood. The CDR3 spells CATSDPAGELQETQYF. As DNA, the CDR3 is TGTGCCACCAGTGATCCAGCGGGGGAACTCCAAGAGACCCAGTACTTC.